Shown below are 15 T cell receptor beta chains from a single sample sequenced in a study of radiotherapy plus CTLA-4 blockade in lung cancer. Sequencing was performed with immunoSEQ multiplex PCR; in TCRdb, only in-frame clones are kept and a portion is missing. The sample includes 45,000 to 55,000 clones, roughly four fifths of them seen just once. Sample: peripheral blood, taken from a patient treated with radiotherapy plus ipilimumab. The receptor set was obtained from a human donor with non-small cell lung cancer who had stable disease on radiotherapy plus ipilimumab.

The chain carries TRBV21-1 and TRBJ1-5; the table's D gene call, TRBD1, was not cross checked with the DNA. TRBV21-1 is an annotated pseudogene. The CDR3 runs to 15 residues. DNA for the CDR3: TGTGCCAGCAGGGGACAGGGAAGGGGGAATCAGCCCCAGCATTTT. Translated, it gives CASRGQGRGNQPQHF.

The CDR3 loop is CASSSYSGSNEKLFF. DNA for the CDR3: TGCGCCAGCAGCTCCTATTCGGGATCTAATGAAAAACTGTTTTTT. The rearrangement joins TRBV5-1 to TRBJ1-4; D is unresolved. V dropped 3 bases and J dropped 3 bases, with 12 bases sitting between them. The CDR3 spans 15 residues. The V gene's germline CDR1 is SGHRS and CDR2 YFSETQ.

Here the CDR3 DNA reads TGTGCCAGCAGTTTAACGGAGACCCTGGGCACTGAAGCTTTCTTT. It codes for CASSLTETLGTEAFF. The V and J genes are TRBV27 and TRBJ1-1; D gene unclear. The CDR3 sequence is 15 residues long. Between the trimmed V and J ends, which lost 2 bases and 4 bases, there was a span of 14 bases. Per germline, CDR1 MNHEY and CDR2 SMNVEV (reference sequence).

CDR3 nucleotides: TGTGCCAGCAGTGCTCAGAACTATGGCTACACCTTC. Translated, it gives CASSAQNYGYTF. V and J are TRBV6-1 and TRBJ1-2; D is uncertain. Looked up from germline, CDR1 is MNHNS and CDR2 is SASEGT. This CDR3 has 12 amino acids. The V gene lost 4 bases and the J gene lost 2 bases, with 5 bases spanning the gap.

The chain uses TRBV6-1 and TRBJ2-1; no clear D gene. This CDR3 has 13 residues. Germline lookup yields CDR1 MNHNS and CDR2 SASEGT. V lost 0 bases and J 9 bases, leaving 9 bases between the germline ends. The CDR3 nucleotides are TGTGCCAGCAGTGAAGCGCCTCCGGGTGAGCAGTTCTTC. Amino acid sequence: CASSEAPPGEQFF.

The chain has TRBV4-3 and TRBJ2-2, with 8 positions matching TRBD1. The CDR3 contains 16 residues. From germline, CDR1 is LGHNA and CDR2 YSLEER. The V and J ends lost 1 base and 4 bases, in that order; junction bases with no gene match: 5. CDR3 amino acids: CASSQVRTGSTGELFF. The CDR3 DNA reads TGCGCCAGCAGCCAAGTCCGGACAGGGAGCACCGGGGAGCTGTTTTTT.

V gene TRBV19 combines with J gene TRBJ1-5; the D gene is possibly TRBD1 (5 bases). Trimming stripped 6 bases from V and 0 bases from J, with 12 bases between. The germline CDR1 and CDR2 sequences are LNHDA and SQIVND (reference sequence). CDR3 length: 15 residues. In DNA, the CDR3 is TGTGCCAGTAGATACGGCAGGGATAGCAATCAGCCCCAGCATTTT. Its translation is CASRYGRDSNQPQHF.

The V and J genes are TRBV18 and TRBJ2-1; 9 bases match TRBD1. Germline V gene lookup returns CDR1 KGHSH and CDR2 LQKENI. V was clipped by 4 bases and J by 4 bases; unmatched bases: 5. The length of the CDR3 is 15 residues. CDR3 nucleotides: TGTGCCAGCTCACGGCGGGACAGGGCATACAATGAGCAGTTCTTC. Translated: CASSRRDRAYNEQFF.

The J gene is TRBJ1-1, the V gene TRBV5-4; perhaps TRBD1 as D (5 bases). V shed 3 bases and J shed 1 base, with 10 bases lying between them. Germline CDR1 reads SGHNT; CDR2 reads YYREEE (reference sequence). The CDR3 totals 14 residues. CDR3: CASSSLDRNTEAFF. DNA for the CDR3: TGTGCCAGCAGCTCCTTAGACAGGAACACTGAAGCTTTCTTT. Together with reference TRBV5-4 and TRBJ1-1, the CDR3 gives the full variable domain: ETGVTQSPTHLIKTRGQQVTLRCSSQSGHNTVSWYQQALGQGPQFIFQYYREEENGRGNFPPRFSGLQFPNYSSELNVNALELDDSALYLCASSSLDRNTEAFFGQGTRLTVV.

In this sample, this clone turned up a few times. The rearrangement links TRBV7-2 to TRBJ1-5; 7 nucleotides line up with TRBD1. The germline gives CDR1 SGHTA, CDR2 FQGNSA. The CDR3 spans 15 residues. Germline trimming cut 6 bases from V and 3 bases from J; bases unmatched to any gene: 8. The CDR3 DNA sequence: TGTGCCAGCAGACCTAGGACAGGAGTCAATCAGCCCCAGCATTTT. The encoded protein is CASRPRTGVNQPQHF.

This clone was seen only a few times. The chain combines TRBV18 with TRBJ2-7; TRBD1 aligns across 8 bases. CDR3 length equals 15 residues. Losses at the gene ends were 3 bases for V and 0 bases for J; bases not matched to a gene: 4. The germline V gene encodes CDR1 KGHSH and CDR2 LQKENI. The CDR3 protein is CASSPGQDISYEQYF. For the CDR3, the DNA is TGTGCCAGCTCACCGGGACAGGACATCTCCTACGAGCAGTACTTC.

This clone has just a few counts. V is TRBV29-1 and J is TRBJ2-3; 10 nucleotides align to TRBD2. The junction had 10 bases not matched to a gene; V was cut back by 3 bases and J by 4 bases. The CDR3 contains 16 residues. Germline lookup yields CDR1 SQVTM and CDR2 ANQGSEA. Here the CDR3 reads CSVESSGGWVADTQYF. The CDR3 DNA follows: TGCAGCGTTGAGTCTAGCGGGGGATGGGTGGCAGATACGCAGTATTTT.

The V and J genes are TRBV18 and TRBJ2-5; D may correspond to TRBD1 or TRBD2 (5 bases each). With the DNA end fitting TRBJ2-7 better, the J assignment may be wrong. Germline V gives CDR1 KGHSH, CDR2 LQKENI. This CDR3 contains 16 residues. The CDR3 coding sequence is TGTGCCAGCTCCCCCATGCGATTGGGGGAGCACTACGAGCAGTACTTC. Encoded protein: CASSPMRLGEHYEQYF.

This sequence joins TRBV21-1 and TRBJ2-7; the tabulated D call, TRBD2, remains unverified against the DNA. TRBV21-1 is a pseudogene segment. The CDR3 extends over 17 amino acids. Here the CDR3 DNA reads TGTGCCCGCAGATATCTTGGACTAGCGGGACCCTTCTACGAGCAGTACGTC. This encodes CARRYLGLAGPFYEQYV.

The rearrangement joins TRBV11-2 to TRBJ1-6, with 7 bases lining up with TRBD1. CDR3 length: 16 residues. V lost 0 bases, J lost 10 bases, and 9 bases stayed unmatched. Germline CDR1 SGHAT, CDR2 FQNNGV. Here the CDR3 reads CASSLDRDSLNSPLHF. The CDR3 region has the DNA TGTGCCAGCAGCTTAGACAGGGACAGCTTAAACTCACCCCTCCACTTT.